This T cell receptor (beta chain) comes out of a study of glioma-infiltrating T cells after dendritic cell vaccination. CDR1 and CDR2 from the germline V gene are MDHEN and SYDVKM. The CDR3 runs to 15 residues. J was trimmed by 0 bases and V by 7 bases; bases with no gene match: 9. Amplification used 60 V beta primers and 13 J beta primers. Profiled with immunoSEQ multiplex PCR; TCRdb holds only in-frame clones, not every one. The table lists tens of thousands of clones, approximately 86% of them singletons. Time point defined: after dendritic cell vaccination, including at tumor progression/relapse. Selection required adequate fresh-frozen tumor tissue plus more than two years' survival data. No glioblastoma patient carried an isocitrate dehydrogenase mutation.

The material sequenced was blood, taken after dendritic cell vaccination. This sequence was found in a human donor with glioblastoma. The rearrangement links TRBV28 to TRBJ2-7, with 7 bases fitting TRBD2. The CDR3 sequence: CASIKLALSSYEQYF. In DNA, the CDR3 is TGTGCCAGCATTAAACTAGCGCTAAGCTCCTACGAGCAGTACTTC. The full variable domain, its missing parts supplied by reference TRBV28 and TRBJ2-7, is DVKVTQSSRYLVKRTGEKVFLECVQDMDHENMFWYRQDPGLGLRLIYFSYDVKMKEKGDIPEGYSVSREKKERFSLILESASTNQTSMYLCASIKLALSSYEQYFGPGTRLTVT.